One sample yielded the 19 T cell receptor beta chains listed below, sequenced in a study of Ad26.COV2.S vaccination and SARS-CoV-2 variants. Sequenced by immunoSEQ multiplex PCR; TCRdb stores in-frame clones only, minus some. This sample has about 440,000 clones, with around 88% found just once. Treatment in this sample: 15 to 20 received Ad26.COV2.S at low or high dose, single or two shots; about 5 received placebo; per-sample allocation not given. Sampling took place 63 days after the first vaccine or placebo injection. Material: peripheral blood, obtained in a trial of Ad26.COV2.S vaccine versus placebo. All receptors come from a person aged 18 to 59 who received the Ad26.COV2.S COVID-19 vaccine or a placebo.

The chain has TRBV18 and TRBJ2-7, with a weak D call TRBD1 (5 bases). The CDR3 has 16 amino acids. The germline CDR1 and CDR2 sequences are KGHSH and LQKENI. V was cut by 1 base and J by 1 base, with 14 bases left in between. In DNA form, the CDR3 reads TGTGCCAGCTCACCACTCGCAGGGAAGGGATCCTACGAGCAGTACTTC. This translates into CASSPLAGKGSYEQYF.

The chain uses TRBV19 and TRBJ2-3, with TRBD2 identical over 7 bases. This CDR3 region has 14 residues. With V trimmed by 10 bases and J by 2 bases, 9 bases remained unmatched. The germline gives CDR1 LNHDA, CDR2 SQIVND (reference sequence). The CDR3 nucleotides are TGTGCCACGGGCGGGGGACGATTCACAGATACGCAGTATTTT. It translates to CATGGGRFTDTQYF.

This rearrangement joins TRBV5-1 to TRBJ1-6; the D is unclear. CDR3 size: 16 residues. The V gene's germline CDR1 is SGHRS and CDR2 YFSETQ. Trimming removed 1 base from V and 7 bases from J, with 15 bases in between. The DNA for the CDR3 is TGCGCCAGCAGCTTGTATTTTTCTGGTAGAAATTCACCCCTCCACTTT. Translating it yields CASSLYFSGRNSPLHF.

The chain is built from TRBV9 and TRBJ1-2; D may be TRBD1 (5 bases). V was pared by 3 bases and J by 6 bases, with 18 bases between. The CDR3 spans 15 residues. Per germline, CDR1 SGDLS and CDR2 YYNGEE. CDR3 coding DNA: TGTGCCAGCAGCGCACAACCGGGGGGGTACAATGGCTACACCTTC. Translated: CASSAQPGGYNGYTF.

The CDR3: CASSYRGDEQFF. The CDR3 coding sequence is TGTGCCAGCAGTTACCGGGGCGATGAGCAGTTCTTC. This chain uses TRBV27 with TRBJ2-1; D might be TRBD1 or TRBD2, each matching 5 bases. This CDR3 is 12 amino acids long. The V end lost 4 bases, the J end lost 8 bases, and 9 bases lay between the germline ends. Germline CDR1 reads MNHEY; CDR2 reads SMNVEV (reference sequence).

V is TRBV9 and J is TRBJ2-1, with TRBD1 matching over 10 bases. Germline V CDR1 and CDR2: SGDLS, YYNGEE. The CDR3 covers 15 residues. J gave up 7 bases and V 4 bases, and 8 bases lay outside the gene matches. DNA for the CDR3: TGTGCCAGCAGCTCCGGGACAGGGGTGATAAATGAGCAGTTCTTC. Its translation is CASSSGTGVINEQFF.

This clone was found once. V and J are TRBV5-1 and TRBJ2-7; a possible D gene is TRBD1 (6 bases). The CDR3 consists of 13 residues. Germline V gene lookup returns CDR1 SGHRS and CDR2 YFSETQ. The V gene lost 4 bases and the J gene lost 6 bases, with 14 bases spanning the gap. The DNA of the CDR3 is TGCGCCAGCAGCAGAAACAGGGCCTCCGAGCAGTACTTC. This sequence encodes CASSRNRASEQYF.

The chain combines TRBV4-3 with TRBJ2-5; the D gene is possibly TRBD2 (5 bases). Deletions cut 0 bases from V and 4 bases from J, with 9 bases between. The CDR3 extends over 14 amino acids. Germline V CDR1 and CDR2: LGHNA, YSLEER. The DNA of the CDR3 is TGCGCCAGCAGCCAAGAGGGGAGAGGAGAGACCCAGTACTTC. It encodes CASSQEGRGETQYF.

J is TRBJ1-1 and V is TRBV7-9; tentative D call: TRBD1 (5 bases). Trimming took 4 bases from V and 2 from J, leaving 11 bases between them. The CDR3 consists of 14 residues. The V gene's germline CDR1 is SEHNR and CDR2 FQNEAQ (reference sequence). CDR3 residues: CASSSTDDNTEAFF. The CDR3 bases are TGTGCCAGCAGCTCGACAGATGATAACACTGAAGCTTTCTTT.

This clone was counted a few times. Germline is not matched at one junction end, which may reflect a read error. The genes are TRBV6-5 and TRBJ1-2; D remains ambiguous. The CDR3 is 14 amino acids. In germline, CDR1 is MNHEY, CDR2 SVGAGI. The CDR3, as DNA: TGTGCCAGCAGAGACCCCACAGCTAAGTATGGCTACACCTTC. As protein: CASRDPTAKYGYTF.

This clone was found once. The chain has TRBV4-2 and TRBJ1-1; 7 nucleotides line up with TRBD1. Germline V gives CDR1 LGHNA, CDR2 YNFKEQ. The trim removed 0 bases at V and 3 bases at J, leaving 1 base unmatched. CDR3 length equals 14 residues. CDR3 bases: TGTGCCAGCAGCCAAGATGGACAGGACACTGAAGCTTTCTTT. Protein product: CASSQDGQDTEAFF.

This rearrangement joins TRBV5-6 to TRBJ1-2; 10 nucleotides line up with TRBD1. Germline trimming cut 4 bases from V and 7 bases from J; bases unmatched to any gene: 19. Per the germline V gene, CDR1 is SGHDT and CDR2 is YYEEEE. The CDR3 sequence is 18 residues long. The CDR3 region has the DNA TGTGCCAGCAGCAGCCTCGGGACAGGGGACTTTATGGGTCCTGGCTACACCTTC. Translated, it gives CASSSLGTGDFMGPGYTF.

This clone has just one count. The chain joins TRBV6-2 or TRBV6-3 to TRBJ2-1, with D perhaps matching TRBD1 (5 bases). From germline, CDR1 is MNHEY and CDR2 SVGEGT. V lost 2 bases to trimming and J lost 6 bases, with 14 bases between them. The CDR3 loop spans 15 amino acids. CDR3 region: CASSYETAGSNEQFF. The CDR3 DNA follows: TGTGCCAGCAGTTACGAAACGGCAGGGTCCAATGAGCAGTTCTTC.

This clone was seen just once. This chain connects TRBV28 to TRBJ2-5; tentatively, D is TRBD1 (6 bases). Germline lookup yields CDR1 MDHEN and CDR2 SYDVKM. The CDR3 loop spans 16 amino acids. With 2 bases removed from V and 2 bases from J, the gap between germline ends came to 15 bases. The DNA of the CDR3 is TGTGCCAGCAGTTTAGGTCCAGGGCAGGGGCAAGAGACCCAGTACTTC. Amino acids: CASSLGPGQGQETQYF.

This chain links TRBV10-3 with TRBJ2-3; the match to TRBD2 covers 8 bases. The CDR3 covers 13 residues. Germline CDR1 ENHRY, CDR2 SYGVKD. The junction had 5 bases not matched to a gene; V was cut back by 10 bases and J by 2 bases. This chain's CDR3 is CATYSGNTDTQYF. For the CDR3, the DNA is TGTGCCACCTATAGCGGGAACACAGATACGCAGTATTTT.

CDR3 in DNA: TGTGCCAGCAGCCCAGGGTCCCGCGCGTACACTGAAGCTTTCTTT. It yields the protein CASSPGSRAYTEAFF. This chain uses TRBV28 with TRBJ1-1; a possible D gene is TRBD1 (5 bases). Germline CDR1 and CDR2: MDHEN and SYDVKM. V was cut by 6 bases and J by 3 bases, with 17 bases left in between. The CDR3 spans 15 residues.

This chain uses TRBV6-2 or TRBV6-3 with TRBJ2-2; 10 bases fit TRBD2. CDR1 is MNHEY and CDR2 is SVGEGT in the germline V gene. Unmatched junction bases numbered 9, after V lost 5 bases and J lost 6 bases. The CDR3 has 16 residues. The CDR3, as DNA: TGTGCCAGCAGTGATTGGACTAGCGGAGATTCCGGGGAGCTGTTTTTT. Translating it yields CASSDWTSGDSGELFF.

The V and J genes are TRBV11-2 and TRBJ1-4, with TRBD1 matching over 9 bases. This CDR3 is built from 12 residues. Germline lookup yields CDR1 SGHAT and CDR2 FQNNGV. V trimming: 5 bases; J trimming: 13 bases; junction bases outside the gene matches: 5. CDR3 DNA sequence: TGTGCCAGCAGCCGCGGGACAGGGTCACTGTTTTTT. Protein: CASSRGTGSLFF.

The CDR3 reads CASSPRQPRGEKLFF. The CDR3 DNA reads as TGTGCCAGTAGTCCAAGACAGCCCCGAGGGGAAAAACTGTTTTTT. The rearrangement links TRBV19 to TRBJ1-4, with TRBD1 as a possible D gene (5 bases). Germline values: CDR1 LNHDA, CDR2 SQIVND (reference sequence). Deletions cut 5 bases from V and 8 bases from J, with 18 bases between. The CDR3 loop spans 15 amino acids.